This TCR beta chain was identified during a study of naive and memory T cell subsets. The ends lost 5 bases at V and 4 bases at J; junction bases unmatched: 2. The CDR3 has 15 amino acids. The germline gives CDR1 MDHEN, CDR2 SYDVKM. This clonotype has more than one count but fewer than ten. No antigen is known for it. An equimolar mix of two oligonucleotides served as the beta constant-region primer for TRBC1 and TRBC2. One entry per CDR3 protein, called by TCRdb with MiXCR from the UMI-ligation and nested PCR reads. The repertoire holds 150,000 or so distinct CDR3 sequences, with 17% as singletons. Cells stained for CD3, CD4, CD8, CD45RA, CD27 and viability were sorted into four CD45RA/CD27 subsets. Findings and caveats of the study: In CD4 and CD8 cells, diversity dropped from naive through EMRA. No ground truth validated the naive and memory repertoire findings.

The TCR comes from a human donor in good health. Sequencing was carried out using naive CD4+ T cells from blood. V usage is TRBV28 and J usage is TRBJ2-7, with 16 positions matching TRBD2. The CDR3 is CASSTGLAGGYEQYF. The CDR3 DNA sequence: TGTGCCAGCAGTACGGGACTAGCGGGAGGGTACGAGCAGTACTTC.